One sample yielded the 19 T cell receptor beta chains listed below, sequenced in a study of shared clonotypes between healthy human individuals. The repertoire was sequenced with immunoSEQ multiplex PCR; TCRdb's copy has only in-frame clones and lacks some. The table records about 1.1 million clones, 60% to 85% of them present only once. The sample comprised memory CD4+ T cells from PBMCs. Subset reported: CD45RA-negative fraction. These receptors were taken from a man aged 18 to 30 in good health. Some clones in this sample may be carry-over from other donors' samples.

This clone was seen a few times. DNA for the CDR3: TGTGCCAGCAGTGAGGTAGTAGACCAGCCCCAGCATTTT. This sequence encodes CASSEVVDQPQHF. The gene calls are TRBV2 and TRBJ1-5; D unresolved. This CDR3 is 13 amino acids long. V gave up 3 bases and J gave up 7 bases, with 10 bases separating them. The germline V gene has CDR1 SNHLY and CDR2 FYNNEI.

V gene TRBV4-1 combines with J gene TRBJ2-1, with TRBD2 matching 10 bases. This CDR3 contains 15 residues. V lost 1 base and J lost 9; bases outside the gene matches: 6. Germline CDR1 reads MGHRA; CDR2 reads YSYEKL. CDR3 DNA sequence: TGCGCCAGCAGCCAAGGGGCTAGCGGGAGTCCTGAGCAGTTCTTC. This codes for CASSQGASGSPEQFF.

This clone was detected only a few times. The rearrangement joins TRBV29-1 to TRBJ2-1; no firm D call. The CDR3 runs to 11 residues. Germline V gene sequence: CDR1 SQVTM, CDR2 ANQGSEA. Trimming removed 0 bases at V and 5 bases at J, with 2 bases between. CDR3 bases: TGCAGCGTTGAAGATCACAATGAGCAGTTCTTC. It codes for CSVEDHNEQFF.

The table lists this clone with a count of one. The chain links TRBV5-6 to TRBJ2-7; the match to TRBD1 covers 9 bases. Losses at the gene ends were 3 bases for V and 4 bases for J; bases not matched to a gene: 11. The germline CDR1 and CDR2 sequences are SGHDT and YYEEEE. The CDR3 sequence is 16 residues long. CDR3 in amino acids: CASSYHMWDRAYEQYF. In DNA form, the CDR3 reads TGTGCCAGCAGCTACCACATGTGGGACAGGGCATACGAGCAGTACTTC.

The CDR3 nucleotides are TGTGCCAGCAGTCAAGGGCCAGGGGGGAGTGGCTACACCTTC. Translated, it gives CASSQGPGGSGYTF. This rearrangement joins TRBV6-6 to TRBJ1-2; 7 bases line up with TRBD1. The CDR3 sequence is 14 residues long. Germline values: CDR1 MNHNY, CDR2 SVGAGI (reference sequence). The V segment lost 5 bases and the J segment 7 bases; nucleotides outside the gene matches: 10.

The rearrangement uses TRBV9 and TRBJ1-2, with 8 bases matching TRBD1. The trim removed 4 bases at V and 7 bases at J, leaving 12 bases unmatched. Per germline, CDR1 SGDLS and CDR2 YYNGEE. This CDR3 has 15 amino acids. CDR3 residues: CASSPGAWTGSGYTF. CDR3 in DNA: TGTGCCAGCAGCCCAGGGGCATGGACAGGGAGTGGCTACACCTTC.

The chain is built from TRBV4-1 and TRBJ2-3, with 7 bases that match TRBD1. CDR3 length equals 16 residues. Losses at the gene ends were 0 bases for V and 0 bases for J; bases not matched to a gene: 3. Germline V gives CDR1 MGHRA, CDR2 YSYEKL. In DNA form, the CDR3 reads TGCGCCAGCAGCCAAGACGGGACAGTCAGCACAGATACGCAGTATTTT. The encoded protein is CASSQDGTVSTDTQYF.

The chain employs TRBV6-1 and TRBJ2-7; possibly TRBD2 for D (6 bases). The V end lost 11 bases, the J end lost 2 bases, and 19 bases lay between the germline ends. Germline CDR1 and CDR2: MNHNS and SASEGT. The CDR3 is 14 amino acids. The CDR3 nucleotides are TGTGCCTCCCCGACGGTAGCGGCCCCCTACGAGCAGTACTTC. It yields the protein CASPTVAAPYEQYF.

The genes are TRBV29-1 and TRBJ1-2; 8 bases are shared with TRBD1. Germline V gene sequence: CDR1 SQVTM, CDR2 ANQGSEA. The CDR3 length is 16 residues. V gave up 1 base and J gave up 7 bases; unmatched junction bases: 14. The DNA of the CDR3 is TGCAGCGTTGAAGCCAGGGGGCTGGGGGGAACTACTGGCTACACCTTC. This gives the protein CSVEARGLGGTTGYTF.

This clone has only a few counts. The rearrangement links TRBV11-3 to TRBJ2-6, with TRBD1 matching over 10 bases. The V segment lost 6 bases and the J segment 2 bases; nucleotides outside the gene matches: 7. Germline-derived CDR1 and CDR2 are SGHNT and YENEEA. The CDR3 totals 17 residues. In DNA form, the CDR3 reads TGTGCCAGCAGTTCGGGACAGGGGACGCCTGGGGCCAACGTCCTGACTTTC. Translation: CASSSGQGTPGANVLTF.

The J gene is TRBJ1-1, the V gene TRBV7-2, with a weak D call TRBD1 (6 bases). CDR1 SGHTA and CDR2 FQGNSA come from the germline V gene. The CDR3 is made up of 14 amino acids. Trimming removed 2 bases at V and 3 bases at J, with 10 bases between. The CDR3 coding sequence is TGTGCCAGCAGCTTAACTTACAGGGACACTGAAGCTTTCTTT. This translates into CASSLTYRDTEAFF.

The chain combines TRBV28 with TRBJ2-1, with D possibly TRBD2 on 6 matching bases. Trimming left V 6 bases short and J 1 base short, with 13 bases between. The germline V gene has CDR1 MDHEN and CDR2 SYDVKM. This CDR3 has 15 amino acids. The CDR3 region is CASRWGVRSYNEQFF. The CDR3 DNA reads as TGTGCCAGCAGGTGGGGGGTGAGGTCCTACAATGAGCAGTTCTTC.

The sample holds one count of this clone. The J gene is TRBJ1-5, the V gene TRBV7-2; TRBD1 matches at 9 bases. The germline V gene has CDR1 SGHTA and CDR2 FQGNSA. CDR3 length: 16 residues. Trimming at V came to 5 bases and at J to 1 base, leaving 6 bases not matched to a gene. The CDR3 DNA reads TGTGCCAGCAGCCCGGGACAGGGAAGGAGCAATCAGCCCCAGCATTTT. It yields the protein CASSPGQGRSNQPQHF.

V is TRBV18 and J is TRBJ2-5; 10 bases align to TRBD1. Unmatched junction bases numbered 12, after V lost 1 base and J lost 1 base. This CDR3 is 19 amino acids long. From germline, CDR1 is KGHSH and CDR2 LQKENI. CDR3 residues: CASSPRLWDRGKSQETQYF. The CDR3 DNA follows: TGTGCCAGCTCACCACGTCTTTGGGACAGGGGAAAGAGCCAAGAGACCCAGTACTTC. Variable domain in full (rest from reference TRBV18 and TRBJ2-5): NAGVMQNPRHLVRRRGQEARLRCSPMKGHSHVYWYRQLPEEGLKFMVYLQKENIIDESGMPKERFSAEFPKEGPSILRIQQVVRGDSAAYFCASSPRLWDRGKSQETQYFGPGTRLLVL.

The V call is TRBV5-1, the J call TRBJ2-7, with 14 bases aligning to TRBD2. CDR1 SGHRS and CDR2 YFSETQ come from the germline V gene. V lost 3 bases to trimming and J lost 3 bases; unmatched junction nucleotides: 2. The CDR3 runs 15 residues. The CDR3 here is CASSWGLAGDYEQYF. CDR3 DNA: TGCGCCAGCAGCTGGGGACTAGCGGGGGACTACGAGCAGTACTTC. The full variable domain, with the rest looked up from reference TRBV5-1 and TRBJ2-7, is KAGVTQTPRYLIKTRGQQVTLSCSPISGHRSVSWYQQTPGQGLQFLFEYFSETQRNKGNFPGRFSGRQFSNSRSEMNVSTLELGDSALYLCASSWGLAGDYEQYFGPGTRLTVT.

This clone was seen more than once but under ten times. The sample contains more than one DNA sequence encoding this CDR3. This rearrangement joins TRBV2 to TRBJ1-1; D might be TRBD1 (5 bases). V was clipped by 9 bases and J by 2 bases, with 10 bases between them. CDR1 SNHLY and CDR2 FYNNEI come from the germline V gene. The CDR3 sequence is 12 residues long. CDR3 amino acids: CASQRGNTEAFF. The CDR3 DNA reads as TGTGCCAGTCAAAGGGGAAACACTGAAGCTTTCTTT. The whole variable domain, remainder taken from reference TRBV2 and TRBJ1-1, is EPEVTQTPSHQVTQMGQEVILRCVPISNHLYFYWYRQILGQKVEFLVSFYNNEISEKSEIFDDQFSVERPDGSNFTLKIRSTKLEDSAMYFCASQRGNTEAFFGQGTRLTVV.

On this clone: Distinct nucleotide sequences in the sample also encode this CDR3. V and J are TRBV28 and TRBJ2-6; 7 bases match TRBD1. Germline trimming cut 5 bases from V and 2 bases from J; bases unmatched to any gene: 3. CDR1 is MDHEN and CDR2 is SYDVKM in the germline V gene. The CDR3 covers 15 residues. The CDR3 DNA follows: TGTGCCAGCAGTAGGACAGGAGCTGGGGCCAACGTCCTGACTTTC. Its protein product is CASSRTGAGANVLTF.

This sequence joins TRBV5-1 and TRBJ2-5; D call uncertain. The germline V gene encodes CDR1 SGHRS and CDR2 YFSETQ. Trimming shortened V by 3 bases and J by 4 bases, and 10 bases separated the two germline ends. This CDR3 spans 13 amino acids. Here the CDR3 reads CASSWTERETQYF. CDR3 nucleotide sequence: TGCGCCAGCAGCTGGACGGAGAGAGAGACCCAGTACTTC.

The chain has TRBV5-1 and TRBJ2-1; the match to TRBD2 covers 11 bases. Germline V gene data show CDR1 as SGHRS and CDR2 as YFSETQ. The CDR3 consists of 17 residues. V was clipped by 4 bases and J by 0 bases; unmatched bases: 6. CDR3 region: CASSTGTSGLSYNEQFF. The CDR3 nucleotides read TGCGCCAGCAGCACCGGGACTAGCGGACTCTCCTACAATGAGCAGTTCTTC.